These 6 T cell receptor beta chains came from one sample sequenced in a study of blood T cell repertoires in COVID-19 (dated by TCRdb to 2018 to 2020). Library prep was done by the immunoSEQ multiplex PCR assay. Held by TCRdb, this immuneACCESS table contains in-frame sequences only and omits some clones. Under half of the omission traces to an unresolved V gene where checked; the cause of the rest is unknown. The sample table records a few hundred thousand clones; 75% to 90% of these occur just once. Roughly 3.9% of the sample is in the top ten clones. The source material was peripheral blood. Receptor source: a woman younger than 35 with acute or convalescent COVID-19.

This chain links TRBV29-1 with TRBJ2-3; 7 bases align to TRBD1. This CDR3 spans 13 amino acids. V trimming: 7 bases; J trimming: 2 bases; junction bases outside the gene matches: 6. The germline V gene has CDR1 SQVTM and CDR2 ANQGSEA. The CDR3 is CSADRAFTDTQYF. CDR3 in DNA: TGCAGCGCTGACAGGGCCTTCACAGATACGCAGTATTTT.

This chain joins TRBV2 and TRBJ1-3; 8 bases fit TRBD1. Trimming cost V 6 bases and J 2 bases; bases outside gene matches: 15. The CDR3 spans 18 residues. Germline assignment: CDR1 SNHLY and CDR2 FYNNEI. CDR3 DNA: TGTGCCAGCAGACAAAGGACCGGGACAGGAGGCACTGGAAACACCATATATTTT. Its translation is CASRQRTGTGGTGNTIYF. Full variable domain (outside the CDR3, taken from reference TRBV2 and TRBJ1-3): EPEVTQTPSHQVTQMGQEVILRCVPISNHLYFYWYRQILGQKVEFLVSFYNNEISEKSEIFDDQFSVERPDGSNFTLKIRSTKLEDSAMYFCASRQRTGTGGTGNTIYFGEGSWLTVV.

The chain is built from TRBV19 and TRBJ1-1, with a possible D match to TRBD1 (6 bases). CDR1 and CDR2 (germline): LNHDA, SQIVND (reference sequence). The V end lost 5 bases, the J end lost 5 bases, and 18 bases lay between the germline ends. The CDR3 runs 15 residues. The CDR3 region has the DNA TGTGCCAGTAGTGCTCTCAGGGGTCGAGGGACTGAAGCTTTCTTT. This codes for CASSALRGRGTEAFF.

This clone occurred once. The rearrangement uses TRBV2 and TRBJ2-5, with D maybe TRBD2 (6 bases). V was shortened by 2 bases and J by 5 bases, with 9 bases between the two germline ends. The germline V gene encodes CDR1 SNHLY and CDR2 FYNNEI. The CDR3 is 13 residues long. The CDR3 DNA reads TGTGCCAGCAGTGAACCCGGAGGGGAGACCCAGTACTTC. Translation: CASSEPGGETQYF.

This clone was picked up a small number of times. The V gene is TRBV7-3, the J gene TRBJ1-1; the D is unclear. Germline V CDR1 and CDR2: SGHTA, FQGTGA. V was shortened by 0 bases and J by 6 bases, with 8 bases between the two germline ends. CDR3 length: 13 amino acids. CDR3 loop: CASSLTNPAEAFF. Here the CDR3 DNA reads TGTGCCAGCAGCTTAACTAATCCCGCTGAAGCTTTCTTT. Looking up the rest from reference TRBV7-3 and TRBJ1-1 gives the full variable domain: GAGVSQTPSNKVTEKGKYVELRCDPISGHTALYWYRQSLGQGPEFLIYFQGTGAADDSGLPNDRFFAVRPEGSVSTLKIQRTERGDSAVYLCASSLTNPAEAFFGQGTRLTVV.

This rearrangement joins TRBV18 to TRBJ2-7; D perhaps matches TRBD1 (5 bases). The ends were cut back, 6 bases at V and 7 bases at J, with 19 bases in the middle. The CDR3 runs 14 residues. From germline, CDR1 is KGHSH and CDR2 LQKENI. CDR3 loop: CASSPPTGLGEQYF. The CDR3 coding sequence is TGTGCCAGCTCCCCCCCTACAGGATTGGGGGAGCAGTACTTC.